This T cell receptor (beta chain) emerged from a study of blood T cell repertoires in COVID-19. The wider study: COVID-19 samples collected from the United States, Italy and Spain covered acute and convalescent phases. T cells, B-cell-depleted T cells, or PBMCs provided the cDNA or gDNA that served as material.

Per the germline V gene, CDR1 is MNHEY and CDR2 is SVGAGI. This CDR3 is 14 amino acids long. V was clipped by 7 bases and J by 6 bases, with 18 bases between them. In the original workflow: From reference gene primer amplification, estimates of nucleated cell counts were derived. The repertoire was sequenced with immunoSEQ multiplex PCR; TCRdb's copy has only in-frame clones and lacks some. V, J and clone size were drawn from that table, and D and trimming were deduced from the DNA. The sample carries tens of thousands of clones, more than 65% recorded once. The receptor comes from a man in his sixties with acute or convalescent COVID-19. Sequencing was done on a sample of peripheral blood. The chain joins TRBV6-5 to TRBJ1-1; possibly TRBD1 for D (6 bases). The CDR3 bases are TGTGCCAGCACCGGGTCTGGGGGCCGTGCTGAAGCTTTCTTT. Translated: CASTGSGGRAEAFF.